This passage covers 12 T cell receptor beta chains from one sample sequenced in a study of shared clonotypes between healthy human individuals. Profiled with immunoSEQ multiplex PCR; TCRdb holds only in-frame clones, not every one. The sample shows around 2,000,000 clones, about 95% of them seen only once. Terminally differentiated effector memory CD45RA+ cells were excluded from the naive CD8 cells, which were CD45RO-negative and positively selected for CCR7. Sequenced: naive CD8+ T cells sorted from blood. The receptors were sampled from a man younger than 35 in good health.

The chain employs TRBV5-3 and TRBJ1-6; weak D call: TRBD1 (5 bases). TRBV5-3 is placed among ORFs of uncertain function. Trimming removed 1 base at V and 6 bases at J, with 14 bases between. The CDR3 has 16 amino acids. This CDR3 reads CARSLFGGRGNSPLHF. The CDR3 nucleotides are TGTGCCAGAAGCTTGTTCGGGGGTCGTGGTAATTCACCCCTCCACTTT.

The chain combines TRBV28 with TRBJ1-2; D unresolved. CDR3 length: 11 residues. V shed 5 bases and J shed 7 bases, with 8 bases lying between them. Germline V gene sequence: CDR1 MDHEN, CDR2 SYDVKM. The CDR3 sequence: CASSPTVGYTF. In nucleotides, the CDR3 is TGTGCCAGCAGTCCTACGGTTGGCTACACCTTC.

The J gene is TRBJ1-2, the V gene TRBV7-9; maybe TRBD1 (5 bases). V was pared by 5 bases and J by 4 bases, with 11 bases between. This CDR3 has 13 residues. Germline CDR1 SEHNR, CDR2 FQNEAQ (reference sequence). The CDR3 DNA sequence: TGTGCCAGCAGCCTGACAGAAACCTATGGCTACACCTTC. It is translated as CASSLTETYGYTF.

The rearrangement joins TRBV9 to TRBJ1-5; possible D gene TRBD1, 6 bases. This CDR3 contains 15 residues. V was cut by 0 bases and J by 5 bases, with 12 bases left in between. Germline CDR1 and CDR2: SGDLS and YYNGEE. The CDR3 reads CASSVAGTPYQPQHF. The CDR3 DNA reads TGTGCCAGCAGCGTAGCCGGGACACCATATCAGCCCCAGCATTTT.

This clone occurred once. The V call is TRBV11-2, the J call TRBJ2-7; D is uncertain. Germline lookup yields CDR1 SGHAT and CDR2 FQNNGV. The CDR3 loop spans 15 amino acids. V gave up 2 bases and J gave up 2 bases, with 13 bases separating them. The CDR3 loop is CASSLTTASTYEQYF. The CDR3 DNA reads TGTGCCAGCAGCTTAACCACCGCCTCCACCTACGAGCAGTACTTC. The complete variable domain, with remaining parts taken from reference TRBV11-2 and TRBJ2-7, reads EAGVAQSPRYKIIEKRQSVAFWCNPISGHATLYWYQQILGQGPKLLIQFQNNGVVDDSQLPKDRFSAERLKGVDSTLKIQPAKLEDSAVYLCASSLTTASTYEQYFGPGTRLTVT.

This clone occurred once. This chain uses TRBV4-1 with TRBJ2-7, with D possibly being TRBD1 (6 bases). The ends were cut back, 4 bases at V and 1 base at J, with 17 bases in the middle. Germline V lookup: CDR1 MGHRA, CDR2 YSYEKL. The CDR3 consists of 16 residues. CDR3 region: CASSRIAGTNSYEQYF. CDR3 nucleotides: TGCGCCAGCAGCCGCATAGCCGGGACAAATTCCTACGAGCAGTACTTC.

V is TRBV7-9 and J is TRBJ1-1, with D unresolved. Germline values: CDR1 SEHNR, CDR2 FQNEAQ (reference sequence). The V end lost 6 bases, the J end lost 1 base, and 15 bases lay between the germline ends. The CDR3 runs to 15 residues. This CDR3 is CASSQSVGRNTEAFF. For the CDR3, the DNA is TGTGCCAGCAGTCAATCTGTGGGCAGGAACACTGAAGCTTTCTTT.

This chain uses TRBV4-1 with TRBJ2-7; D is perhaps TRBD2 (5 bases). V lost 0 bases and J 0 bases, leaving 15 bases between the germline ends. The germline V gene encodes CDR1 MGHRA and CDR2 YSYEKL. The CDR3 loop spans 17 amino acids. The DNA for the CDR3 is TGCGCCAGCAGCCAAGAATTCGTACGGGGATTCTCCTACGAGCAGTACTTC. This codes for CASSQEFVRGFSYEQYF.

About this clone itself: At the DNA level, this CDR3 is encoded by other sequences in the same sample as well. The chain recombines TRBV5-6 with TRBJ2-7, with unresolved D. With 0 bases removed from V and 2 bases from J, the gap between germline ends came to 6 bases. Germline values: CDR1 SGHDT, CDR2 YYEEEE. The CDR3 has 13 amino acids. The CDR3 DNA sequence: TGTGCCAGCAGCTTGGGATTGACCTACGAGCAGTACTTC. Protein product: CASSLGLTYEQYF. The variable domain in full, completed from reference TRBV5-6 and TRBJ2-7, reads DAGVTQSPTHLIKTRGQQVTLRCSPKSGHDTVSWYQQALGQGPQFIFQYYEEEERQRGNFPDRFSGHQFPNYSSELNVNALLLGDSALYLCASSLGLTYEQYFGPGTRLTVT.

The chain uses TRBV4-3 and TRBJ1-2; D not resolved. This CDR3 has 15 residues. CDR1 and CDR2 from the germline V gene are LGHNA and YSLEER. V shed 5 bases and J shed 2 bases, with 15 bases lying between them. In DNA, the CDR3 is TGCGCCAGCAGCGCCTCCTCAGAGGCCAACTATGGCTACACCTTC. Protein sequence: CASSASSEANYGYTF.

This CDR3 is CASSKSWGAAGELFF. Here the CDR3 DNA reads TGTGCCAGCAGCAAAAGTTGGGGGGCCGCCGGGGAGCTGTTTTTT. The V and J genes are TRBV11-2 and TRBJ2-2; either TRBD1 or TRBD2 may fit D (6 bases each). The CDR3 spans 15 residues. V lost 5 bases, J lost 6 bases, and 16 bases lay in between. Germline V gene lookup returns CDR1 SGHAT and CDR2 FQNNGV.

The chain is built from TRBV6-1 and TRBJ1-5; no definite D call. The CDR3 spans 14 residues. V lost 4 bases, J lost 5 bases, and 12 bases lay in between. Germline lookup yields CDR1 MNHNS and CDR2 SASEGT. The CDR3 DNA is TGTGCCAGCAGTGGCCCCCCCGCGTATCAGCCCCAGCATTTT. Translation: CASSGPPAYQPQHF.